These 12 T cell receptor beta chains came from one sample sequenced in a study of blood T cell repertoires in COVID-19. Profiling relied on immunoSEQ multiplex PCR, and the TCRdb table lists in-frame clones only, not all of them. Among under 200,000 clones listed, approximately 80% were seen once. The sample taken for sequencing was peripheral blood. All receptors derive from a human donor in a cohort sampled during active COVID-19.

The chain carries TRBV7-3 and TRBJ2-7; 10 nucleotides agree with TRBD1. V was clipped by 5 bases and J by 4 bases; unmatched bases: 8. The germline V gene encodes CDR1 SGHTA and CDR2 FQGTGA. The CDR3 has 15 residues. The CDR3 DNA reads TGTGCCAGCAGCCCAGGACCGGGACAGGGGTACGAGCAGTACTTC. Encoded protein: CASSPGPGQGYEQYF.

This sequence joins TRBV5-1 and TRBJ2-7, with TRBD1 as a possible D gene (5 bases). CDR1 SGHRS and CDR2 YFSETQ come from the germline V gene. Trimming left V 0 bases short and J 3 bases short, with 16 bases between. The CDR3 runs 16 residues. The CDR3 reads CASSLAGPGQLYEQYF. The CDR3 DNA sequence: TGCGCCAGCAGCTTGGCGGGTCCAGGGCAACTCTACGAGCAGTACTTC. The whole variable domain, filled in from reference TRBV5-1 and TRBJ2-7, reads KAGVTQTPRYLIKTRGQQVTLSCSPISGHRSVSWYQQTPGQGLQFLFEYFSETQRNKGNFPGRFSGRQFSNSRSEMNVSTLELGDSALYLCASSLAGPGQLYEQYFGPGTRLTVT.

The V call is TRBV4-3, the J call TRBJ1-3; D may be TRBD1 (6 bases). This CDR3 is 16 amino acids long. The germline V gene has CDR1 LGHNA and CDR2 YSLEER. The germline V and J ends were trimmed by 3 bases and 2 bases, with 14 bases remaining between them. CDR3 sequence: CASSQETTGPGNTIYF. CDR3 coding DNA: TGCGCCAGCAGCCAGGAAACTACAGGGCCTGGAAACACCATATATTTT.

The CDR3 sequence is CASSQGLTEAFF. The CDR3 DNA is TGTGCCAGCAGCCAAGGTTTAACTGAAGCTTTCTTT. J is TRBJ1-1 and V is TRBV3-1 (or the pseudogene TRBV3-2), with no clear D. This CDR3 spans 12 amino acids. V lost 1 base and J 5 bases, leaving 5 bases between the germline ends. CDR1 and CDR2 (germline): LGHDT, YNNKEL (reference sequence).

The genes are TRBV7-2 and TRBJ1-6; D is unresolved. The CDR3 runs 14 residues. The V end lost 4 bases, the J end lost 10 bases, and 14 bases lay between the germline ends. CDR1 and CDR2 from the germline V gene are SGHTA and FQGNSA. The CDR3 bases are TGTGCCAGCAGCTCCTCGCGGGGATTCTCACCCCTCCACTTT. It translates to CASSSSRGFSPLHF.

The chain links TRBV19 to TRBJ2-1; 10 nucleotides agree with TRBD2. J gave up 5 bases and V 6 bases, and 7 bases lay outside the gene matches. The germline gives CDR1 LNHDA, CDR2 SQIVND (reference sequence). The CDR3 has 15 residues. In nucleotides, the CDR3 is TGTGCCAGTAGCTCCTTTAGCGGGGGGAACAATGAGCAGTTCTTC. Protein: CASSSFSGGNNEQFF.

The chain employs TRBV27 and TRBJ1-4, with D unclear. The germline gives CDR1 MNHEY, CDR2 SMNVEV (reference sequence). V was pared by 10 bases and J by 0 bases, with 15 bases between. This CDR3 is 15 amino acids long. Here the CDR3 DNA reads TGTGCCACTGAGGAGGGCCTAGCAACTAATGAAAAACTGTTTTTT. The encoded protein is CATEEGLATNEKLFF.

The chain recombines TRBV20-1 with TRBJ1-2; tentatively, D is TRBD1 (5 bases). In germline, CDR1 is DFQATT, CDR2 SNEGSKA (reference sequence). Trimming took off 3 bases at V and 2 bases at J, with 13 bases between the two ends. CDR3 length: 14 residues. The CDR3 sequence: CSASGQGRNYGYTF. The CDR3 bases are TGCAGTGCTAGTGGCCAGGGAAGGAACTATGGCTACACCTTC.

The chain recombines TRBV20-1 with TRBJ1-2; 8 bases fit TRBD1. Germline values: CDR1 DFQATT, CDR2 SNEGSKA (reference sequence). This CDR3 has 10 residues. The CDR3 here is CRTGDYGYTF. CDR3 nucleotide sequence: TGCAGGACAGGGGACTATGGCTACACCTTC.

This chain links TRBV2 with TRBJ2-1, with 10 bases aligning to TRBD2. V was pared by 4 bases and J by 6 bases, with 6 bases of the junction left unmatched. Germline values: CDR1 SNHLY, CDR2 FYNNEI. The CDR3 has 15 amino acids. The CDR3 loop reads CASSVRSGGANEQFF. CDR3 DNA sequence: TGTGCCAGCAGTGTCCGCAGCGGGGGGGCCAATGAGCAGTTCTTC.

The chain combines TRBV21-1 with TRBJ1-5; TRBD1 was called by the table and not checked on the DNA. TRBV21-1 is labeled a pseudogene. There are 17 residues in the CDR3. The chain's CDR3 is CASSKGQGSYSNQPQHF. CDR3 coding DNA: TGTGCCAGCAGCAAGGGACAGGGCTCGTATAGCAATCAGCCCCAGCATTTT.

V and J are TRBV7-9 and TRBJ1-5, with no clear D. Per germline, CDR1 SEHNR and CDR2 FQNEAQ (reference sequence). The V and J ends lost 3 bases and 7 bases respectively, with 10 bases between them. The CDR3 length is 13 residues. CDR3 nucleotide sequence: TGTGCCAGCAGCTTCCGGGGAGAGCAGCCCCAGCATTTT. This codes for CASSFRGEQPQHF.